This passage covers 24 T cell receptor delta chains from one sample sequenced in a study of γδ T cells in repeated Plasmodium falciparum infection. TCRdb re-called clones from the multiplex PCR reads via CATT. Of 85,000 to 95,000 delta-chain clones in the sample, more than 1.4% were seen once. Flow sorting of PBMC yielded separate Vgamma9/Vdelta2+ and Vdelta2-negative gammadelta T cell populations for bulk repertoire analysis. Sequenced: gamma-delta T cells from blood. The receptors come from a pool of human donors (malaria-infected and uninfected, not separated).

The chain has TRDV1 and TRDJ1; the match to TRDD3 covers 10 bases. Germline V lookup: CDR1 TSWWSYY, CDR2 QGS. Trimming at V came to 3 bases and at J to 4 bases, leaving 17 bases not matched to a gene. CDR3 length equals 19 residues. CDR3 amino acids: CALGDFLRTGGFYNDKLIF. The CDR3 nucleotides read TGTGCTCTTGGGGATTTCCTTCGTACTGGGGGATTCTATAACGATAAACTCATCTTT.

This clone has only a few counts. TCRdb's protein, taken from a much larger clone, differs from this DNA's translation at residue 10, likely owing to a read error; the protein displayed comes from the DNA. As DNA, the CDR3 is TGTGCTCTTGGGGCCCTGACCGATAAACCCATCTTT. Protein: CALGALTDKPIF. The J gene is TRDJ1, the V gene TRDV1; the D is unclear. Germline assignment: CDR1 TSWWSYY and CDR2 QGS. The CDR3 has 12 amino acids.

The table lists this clone with many counts. TCRdb assigns this DNA the protein of a much larger clone, which departs from its translation at residue 5; this likely reflects a read error, and the protein shown comes from translating the DNA. The rearrangement links TRDV1 to TRDJ1; the D is unclear. The CDR3 loop spans 18 amino acids. The V and J ends lost 4 bases and 0 bases respectively, with 21 bases between them. Looked up from germline, CDR1 is TSWWSYY and CDR2 is QGS. The CDR3 DNA reads as TGTGCTCTTGGGGTACTCCTTTCCCAAATGGGCTACACCGATAAACTCATCTTT. This encodes CALGVLLSQMGYTDKLIF.

There are a few counts of this clone. The TCRdb record carries a much larger clone's protein, which differs from this DNA's translation at residue 8; a read error is the likely cause, and the protein listed here is the DNA translation. V is TRDV2 and J is TRDJ1, with 8 bases aligning to TRDD3. Germline matching of the DNA provided the J gene here, since TCRdb leaves it blank. Per germline, CDR1 GEAIGNYY and CDR2 EKD. Losses at the gene ends were 0 bases for V and 1 base for J; bases not matched to a gene: 21. The CDR3 is made up of 21 amino acids. DNA for the CDR3: TGTGCCTGTGACACCGTTCCCGATGCTGGGGGAGGAACGGGTAGCACCGATAAACTCATCTTT. It yields the protein CACDTVPDAGGGTGSTDKLIF.

This clone occurred a few times. This likely traces to a read error, being one base from a far larger clone. The sample holds other DNA sequences that translate to the same CDR3. CDR3 loop: CALGEPFLSRGDDITSGADKLIF. The CDR3 DNA follows: TGTGCTCTTGGGGAACCCTTCCTATCCCGGGGAGATGATATTACATCGGGCGCCGATAAACTCATCTTT. The gene calls are TRDV1 and TRDJ1, with 8 bases matching TRDD2. The J gene was missing in TCRdb and was found by matching the end of the DNA to germline. Losses at the gene ends were 1 base for V and 3 bases for J; bases not matched to a gene: 28. The germline CDR1 and CDR2 sequences are TSWWSYY and QGS. The CDR3 is made up of 23 amino acids.

Regarding this clone: This probably arose from a read error, given a far larger clone one base away. This specimen includes other DNA sequences encoding the same CDR3. The V and J genes are TRDV1 and TRDJ1; TRDD3 matches 11 bases. Assignment of the J gene here rests on matching the DNA to germline, because TCRdb gives none. There are 19 residues in the CDR3. The germline V gene has CDR1 TSWWSYY and CDR2 QGS. V lost 0 bases to trimming and J lost 4 bases; unmatched junction nucleotides: 13. In DNA, the CDR3 is TGTGCTCTTGGGGAACTGGGCTCTTGGGGGATACGAGACGGCGATAAACTCATCTTT. Translated, it gives CALGELGSWGIRDGDKLIF.

Notes on this clone: A far larger clone is off by one base, so a read error is likely. Other nucleotide sequences from this sample produce the same CDR3. V gene TRDV1 was called; the J gene was not. The CDR3 spans 14 residues. The germline gives CDR1 TSWWSYY, CDR2 QGS. This CDR3 is CALGELPKRDKLIF. The CDR3 DNA sequence: TGTGCTCTTGGGGAACTTCCGAAGAGAGACAAACTCATTTTT.

This clone was detected many times. V usage is TRDV3 and J usage is TRDJ1, with D perhaps matching TRDD2 or TRDD3 (5 bases each). Per germline, CDR1 TVYSNPD and CDR2 GDNSRS (reference sequence). V was trimmed by 1 base and J by 1 base, leaving 22 bases between them. CDR3 length: 17 amino acids. The CDR3 DNA sequence: TGTGCCTTTAAGGGAGGGGACCTTCTGCAGATCACCGATAAACTCATCTTT. Its translation is CAFKGGDLLQITDKLIF.

This clone was picked up a small number of times. TCRdb pairs this DNA with a much larger clone's protein that differs at residue 8, likely a read error; the protein shown was translated from the DNA. The genes are TRDV1 and TRDJ1; tentatively, D is TRDD3 (5 bases). The J gene, not given by TCRdb, was assigned here from a germline match of the nucleotide sequence. The CDR3 loop spans 15 amino acids. Trimming removed 7 bases from V and 3 bases from J, with 18 bases in between. Per the germline V gene, CDR1 is TSWWSYY and CDR2 is QGS. The CDR3, as DNA: TGTGCTCTTGAGGAGGACGGGGGTAAGGCCGATAAACTCATCTTT. It translates to CALEEDGGKADKLIF.

This clone showed up just a few times. A read error likely explains why the TCRdb protein, taken from a much larger clone, differs from this DNA's translation at residue 11; the protein shown is translated from the DNA. The V gene is TRDV2, the J gene TRDJ1, with 8 bases identical to TRDD3. The CDR3 length is 22 residues. In germline, CDR1 is GEAIGNYY, CDR2 EKD. With V trimmed by 0 bases and J by 3 bases, 26 bases remained unmatched. The CDR3 loop is CACDTERVHSQGWGMLADKLIF. In nucleotides, the CDR3 is TGTGCCTGTGACACCGAGAGAGTACACTCCCAGGGATGGGGGATGTTGGCCGATAAACTCATCTTT.

This clone is categorized as medium-sized. In the same sample, other DNA sequences code for this CDR3. The chain uses TRDV1 and TRDJ2; 9 nucleotides align to TRDD3. The germline gives CDR1 TSWWSYY, CDR2 QGS. This CDR3 spans 16 amino acids. Trimming cost V 9 bases and J 2 bases; bases outside gene matches: 10. The CDR3 region is CALKTGGDTLTAQLFF. In DNA form, the CDR3 reads TGTGCTCTCAAGACGGGTGGGGATACGTTGACAGCACAACTCTTCTTT.

This clone occurred a few times. TCRdb's listed protein matches a much larger clone and diverges from this DNA's translation at residues 11 and 14, likely through a read error; the protein shown comes from the DNA. CDR3 residues: CALGDRPFYTGKLTF. CDR3 sequence (DNA): TGTGCTCTTGGGGATAGACCCTTCTACACCGGTAAACTCACCTTT. The V gene is listed as TRDV1; no J gene was called; TRDD3, the table's D call, was not compared with the DNA. Germline V gene sequence: CDR1 TSWWSYY, CDR2 QGS. The CDR3 is 15 residues long.

In this sample, this clone turned up a few times. It is likely a read error: a sequence one base away is far more abundant. Other DNA sequences in this specimen translate into the identical CDR3. The rearrangement joins TRDV1 to TRDJ1; 9 positions agree with TRDD3. Assignment of the J gene here rests on matching the DNA to germline, because TCRdb gives none. CDR1 is TSWWSYY, CDR2 QGS, per germline. The V gene end was trimmed by 2 bases and the J gene end by 1 base; junction bases not matched to a gene: 17. The CDR3 covers 20 residues. CDR3 loop: CALGEYRLAGGYPGTDKLIF. The CDR3 coding sequence is TGTGCTCTTGGGGAATACCGTTTGGCCGGGGGATACCCAGGCACCGATAAACTCATCTTT.

This clone was counted a few times. This is likely an artifact of a read error, given a far larger clone one base away. The rearrangement joins TRDV1 to TRDJ1, with 8 bases aligning to TRDD3. The J gene was missing in TCRdb and was found by matching the end of the DNA to germline. Germline V lookup: CDR1 TSWWSYY, CDR2 QGS. This CDR3 contains 17 residues. V was pared by 0 bases and J by 10 bases, with 16 bases of the junction left unmatched. The chain's CDR3 is CALGELPHWGDETGLIF. The CDR3 nucleotides are TGTGCTCTTGGGGAACTTCCCCACTGGGGGGATGAGACAGGACTCATCTTT.

This clone was observed at least ten times. A much larger clone is a single base away; this may be a read error. Other DNA sequences from this sample encode an identical CDR3 as well. This chain joins TRDV1 and TRDJ1; 11 positions agree with TRDD3. V shed 8 bases and J 0 bases; nucleotides not matched to a gene: 14. This CDR3 spans 18 amino acids. CDR1 TSWWSYY and CDR2 QGS come from the germline V gene. CDR3 protein: CALIPTLGDTPYTDKLIF. The CDR3 DNA reads TGTGCTCTTATTCCTACGCTGGGGGATACCCCGTACACCGATAAACTCATCTTT.

This clone was detected a few times. This chain connects TRDV1 to TRDJ1, with TRDD3 matching 8 bases. The J gene was missing in TCRdb and was found by matching the end of the DNA to germline. Trimming removed 0 bases from V and 0 bases from J; junction bases left unmatched: 24. Per germline, CDR1 TSWWSYY and CDR2 QGS. CDR3 length: 23 residues. The CDR3 spells CALGELGNSYRPEGDRDTDKLIF. DNA of the CDR3: TGTGCTCTTGGGGAACTCGGTAACTCATATCGCCCCGAGGGGGATAGGGACACCGATAAACTCATCTTT.

This clone appeared a few times. Translating this DNA gives a protein that differs at residue 13 from the TCRdb one, which belongs to a much larger clone; a read error is likely, and the protein shown is this translation. The rearrangement links TRDV1 to TRDJ1, with 10 bases fitting TRDD3. The CDR3 has 20 amino acids. After removal of 1 base from V and 3 bases from J, the junction contained 17 bases not matched to a gene. Germline lookup yields CDR1 TSWWSYY and CDR2 QGS. As DNA, the CDR3 is TGTGCTCTTGGGGAACGCCTGATTCGGACTGGGGGATGCGGGGCCGATAAACTCATCTTT. Translation gives CALGERLIRTGGCGADKLIF.

Regarding this clone: The protein in TCRdb stems from a much larger clone and differs at residue 7 from this DNA's translation, likely a read error; here the protein is translated from the DNA. CDR3 nucleotides: TGTGCTCTTGGGGAACTGGCATGGACCGATAAACTCATCTTT. Protein: CALGELAWTDKLIF. The V and J genes are TRDV1 and TRDJ1; D is ambiguous. CDR1 and CDR2 from the germline V gene are TSWWSYY and QGS. V was shortened by 0 bases and J by 2 bases, with 7 bases between the two germline ends. This CDR3 spans 14 amino acids.

This clone was counted a few times. For this DNA, TCRdb reports the protein of a much larger clone, which diverges at residue 14, most likely from a read error; the protein presented here is translated directly from the DNA. This chain links TRDV1 with TRDJ1, with D perhaps TRDD2 (6 bases). Per the germline V gene, CDR1 is TSWWSYY and CDR2 is QGS. V was shortened by 3 bases and J by 0 bases, with 32 bases between the two germline ends. The CDR3 is made up of 22 amino acids. Here the CDR3 DNA reads TGTGCTCTTGGGGAGCCTCTTCATCTTCCTTCTAGTACTAGGGTGCACACCGATAAACTCATCTTT. Protein sequence: CALGEPLHLPSSTRVHTDKLIF.

This sequence joins TRDV1 and TRDJ1; 10 bases align to TRDD3. No J segment appears in TCRdb, so it was assigned here by matching the sequence to germline. This CDR3 region has 19 residues. CDR1 and CDR2 (germline): TSWWSYY, QGS. V dropped 5 bases and J dropped 6; count of bases not matched to a gene: 21. Here the CDR3 reads CALGPPPLPNTGGFHKLIF. CDR3 DNA sequence: TGTGCTCTTGGGCCACCCCCCCTTCCCAATACTGGGGGATTCCATAAACTCATCTTT.

A few counts support this clone. For this DNA, TCRdb reports the protein of a much larger clone, which diverges at residue 14, most likely from a read error; the protein presented here is translated directly from the DNA. There is no J gene call, but TRDV1 is given as the V gene. Germline CDR1 and CDR2: TSWWSYY and QGS. The CDR3 spans 16 residues. The CDR3 region is CALGLLSAAPSFKPIF. As DNA, the CDR3 is TGTGCTCTTGGGTTACTCTCCGCCGCGCCGTCGTTCAAACCCATCTTT.

There are a few counts of this clone. The TCRdb record carries a much larger clone's protein, which differs from this DNA's translation at residue 17; a read error is the likely cause, and the protein listed here is the DNA translation. The V gene is TRDV1; the J gene was not called; TRDD3 is the table's D call and was not checked against the DNA. CDR1 is TSWWSYY and CDR2 is QGS in the germline V gene. The CDR3 loop spans 19 amino acids. CDR3 DNA: TGTGCTCTTGGGATTACTGGGGGATCGAGCTCCTGGGACACCCGACAGACGTTTTTC. Its protein is CALGITGGSSSWDTRQTFF.

This clone showed up just a few times. TCRdb records a much larger clone's protein for this DNA, with a difference at residue 7 that likely arises from a read error; the protein given is the translation of the DNA. The chain recombines TRDV2 with TRDJ1, with a tentative D call TRDD3 (5 bases). Germline V gene data show CDR1 as GEAIGNYY and CDR2 as EKD. The CDR3 has 16 amino acids. V lost 3 bases, J lost 0 bases, and 16 bases lay in between. The CDR3 coding sequence is TGTGCCTGTGACTACGCTTGGGGCTATTACACCGATAAACTCATCTTT. It encodes CACDYAWGYYTDKLIF.

To note about this clone: This DNA's translation differs at residue 8 from TCRdb's protein, which comes from a much larger clone; a read error is likely, and the protein shown is translated from the DNA. The V gene is TRDV2, the J gene TRDJ1, with a possible D match to TRDD3 (5 bases). Here the J gene was assigned by germline matching of the DNA, as TCRdb has none. The germline V gene has CDR1 GEAIGNYY and CDR2 EKD. CDR3 size: 15 residues. Trimming removed 3 bases from V and 4 bases from J, with 17 bases in between. Here the CDR3 DNA reads TGTGCCTGTGACTCTCGGGGGGTGCTGGGCGATAAACTCATCTTT. It specifies CACDSRGVLGDKLIF.